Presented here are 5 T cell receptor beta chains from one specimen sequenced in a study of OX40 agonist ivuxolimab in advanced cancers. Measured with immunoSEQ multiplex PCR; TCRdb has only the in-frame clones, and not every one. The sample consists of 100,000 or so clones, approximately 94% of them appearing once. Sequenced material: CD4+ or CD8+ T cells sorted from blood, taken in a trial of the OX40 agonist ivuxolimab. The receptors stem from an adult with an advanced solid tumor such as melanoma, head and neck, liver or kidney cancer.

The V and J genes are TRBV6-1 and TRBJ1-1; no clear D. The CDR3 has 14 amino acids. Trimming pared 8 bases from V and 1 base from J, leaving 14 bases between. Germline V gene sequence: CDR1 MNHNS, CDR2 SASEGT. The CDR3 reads CASRLGTGNTEAFF. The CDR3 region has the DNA TGTGCCAGCCGTTTGGGCACGGGGAACACTGAAGCTTTCTTT.

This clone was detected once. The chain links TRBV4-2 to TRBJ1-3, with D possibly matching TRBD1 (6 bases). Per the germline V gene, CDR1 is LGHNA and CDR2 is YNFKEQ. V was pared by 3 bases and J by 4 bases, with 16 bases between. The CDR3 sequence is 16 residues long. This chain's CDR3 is CASSQRGATAGNTIYF. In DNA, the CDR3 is TGTGCCAGCAGCCAGAGGGGGGCCACAGCGGGAAACACCATATATTTT.

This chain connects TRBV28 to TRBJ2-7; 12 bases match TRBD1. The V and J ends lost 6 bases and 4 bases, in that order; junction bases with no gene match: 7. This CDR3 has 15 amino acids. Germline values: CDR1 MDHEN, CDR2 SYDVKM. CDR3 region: CASSGTGGVVYEQYF. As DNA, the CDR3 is TGTGCCAGCAGCGGGACAGGGGGCGTCGTTTACGAGCAGTACTTC.

The CDR3 nucleotides are TGTGCCAGCTCACCATTCCGGGCCCACTACAATTCACCCCTCCACTTT. Its translation: CASSPFRAHYNSPLHF. The V gene is TRBV18, the J gene TRBJ1-6; no clear D gene. V was pared by 2 bases and J by 7 bases, with 15 bases between. CDR1 is KGHSH, CDR2 LQKENI, per germline. The CDR3 contains 16 residues.

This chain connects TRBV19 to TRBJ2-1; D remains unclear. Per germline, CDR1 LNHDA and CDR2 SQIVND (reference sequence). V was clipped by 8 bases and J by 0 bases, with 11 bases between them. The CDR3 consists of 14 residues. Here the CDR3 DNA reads TGTGCCAGTTCGGTCGGTTACTCCTACAATGAGCAGTTCTTC. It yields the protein CASSVGYSYNEQFF.